This entry lists 32 T cell receptor beta chains sequenced from one sample in a study of cytomegalovirus exposure and HLA in healthy donors. Vbeta (60) and Jbeta (13) primers were used in the PCR. This table comes from immunoSEQ multiplex PCR, and its TCRdb copy is limited to in-frame clones, with some not included. The table lists over 85,000 clones, 86% of them singletons. What was sequenced was PBMCs. These receptors came from a man aged 35-49 years in good health and CMV-seronegative.

The chain couples TRBV7-9 to TRBJ2-3; 8 nucleotides line up with TRBD2. This CDR3 contains 14 residues. Germline CDR1 is SEHNR and CDR2 is FQNEAQ (reference sequence). V was clipped by 3 bases and J by 4 bases; unmatched bases: 3. Here the CDR3 reads CASSFGGAADTQYF. CDR3 coding DNA: TGTGCCAGCAGCTTCGGGGGGGCGGCAGATACGCAGTATTTT.

The chain employs TRBV27 and TRBJ1-2, with 11 nucleotides matching TRBD1. CDR3 size: 16 residues. Looked up from germline, CDR1 is MNHEY and CDR2 is SMNVEV (reference sequence). The V segment lost 0 bases and the J segment 3 bases; nucleotides outside the gene matches: 3. The CDR3: CASSLSPGQGDYGYTF. CDR3 DNA: TGTGCCAGCAGTTTATCTCCGGGACAGGGGGACTATGGCTACACCTTC.

The chain joins TRBV7-2 to TRBJ1-1, with D possibly TRBD1 on 6 matching bases. Germline assignment: CDR1 SGHTA and CDR2 FQGNSA. This CDR3 region has 15 residues. V lost 3 bases to trimming and J lost 4 bases, with 15 bases between them. In DNA form, the CDR3 reads TGTGCCAGCAGCTTTACAGGGTTTCGTGGCACTGAAGCTTTCTTT. Protein sequence: CASSFTGFRGTEAFF.

This chain uses TRBV7-2 with TRBJ1-3; weak D call: TRBD1 (5 bases). The CDR3 consists of 14 residues. Between the trimmed V and J ends, which lost 5 bases and 0 bases, there was a span of 8 bases. Germline loops: CDR1 SGHTA, CDR2 FQGNSA. Here the CDR3 reads CASSRGSSGNTIYF. For the CDR3, the DNA is TGTGCCAGCAGCCGGGGGTCCTCTGGAAACACCATATATTTT.

This clone was seen more than once but under ten times. The chain carries TRBV29-1 and TRBJ1-1, with 8 positions matching TRBD1. Germline CDR1 SQVTM, CDR2 ANQGSEA. The CDR3 contains 12 residues. J gave up 6 bases and V 7 bases, and 7 bases lay outside the gene matches. CDR3 sequence reads: CSAGQGSAEAFF. DNA for the CDR3: TGCAGCGCCGGACAGGGATCGGCTGAAGCTTTCTTT.

The chain has TRBV7-8 and TRBJ1-2; D is undetermined. The CDR3 has 11 amino acids. The V gene lost 5 bases and the J gene lost 6 bases, with 7 bases spanning the gap. Germline values: CDR1 SGHVS, CDR2 FQNEAQ. The CDR3 DNA follows: TGTGCCAGCAGCCCTATGGATGGCTACACCTTC. This encodes CASSPMDGYTF. Full variable domain (missing parts from reference TRBV7-8 and TRBJ1-2): GAGVSQSPRYKVAKRGQDVALRCDPISGHVSLFWYQQALGQGPEFLTYFQNEAQLDKSGLPSDRFFAERPEGSVSTLKIQRTQQEDSAVYLCASSPMDGYTFGSGTRLTVV.

The chain recombines TRBV9 with TRBJ1-3; D uncertain. V was shortened by 2 bases and J by 9 bases, with 21 bases between the two germline ends. Germline V gene data show CDR1 as SGDLS and CDR2 as YYNGEE. The CDR3 is made up of 16 amino acids. In nucleotides, the CDR3 is TGTGCCAGCAGCGTGCCCAGCGGGCCTTCCCCGGGCACCATATATTTT. Protein: CASSVPSGPSPGTIYF.

This chain links TRBV4-1 with TRBJ1-4; possibly TRBD1 for D (6 bases). Germline loops: CDR1 MGHRA, CDR2 YSYEKL. The CDR3 has 15 residues. The germline V and J ends were trimmed by 4 bases and 2 bases, with 11 bases remaining between them. The CDR3 nucleotides read TGCGCCAGCAGCCTCTCGGGGGGCACTAATGAAAAACTGTTTTTT. Protein product: CASSLSGGTNEKLFF.

The chain links TRBV15 to TRBJ1-4, with a weak D call TRBD2 (5 bases). The J call may be incorrect, as the DNA end agrees better with TRBJ2-2. Germline V gene sequence: CDR1 LNHNV, CDR2 YYDKDF (reference sequence). The CDR3 contains 13 residues. The CDR3 nucleotides are TGTGCCACCAGCAGAGTAGAGGGCCGGGAGCTGTTTTTT. This encodes CATSRVEGRELFF.

This clone showed up just once. The genes are TRBV5-8 and TRBJ2-5; maybe TRBD2 (5 bases). V gave up 2 bases and J gave up 5 bases, with 16 bases separating them. CDR1 and CDR2 (germline): SGHTS, YDEGEE. The CDR3 has 15 amino acids. The CDR3 DNA is TGTGCCAGCAGCTTAGCAGACGGAGGAAGGGAGACCCAGTACTTC. Translated: CASSLADGGRETQYF.

The V call is TRBV7-2, the J call TRBJ2-7, with TRBD1 matching over 7 bases. The germline V gene has CDR1 SGHTA and CDR2 FQGNSA. After removal of 1 base from V and 8 bases from J, the junction contained 2 bases not matched to a gene. CDR3 length: 12 residues. The CDR3, as DNA: TGTGCCAGCAGCTTAGGGACAGGCCAGCAGTACTTC. Translated: CASSLGTGQQYF.

This clone appeared once. The V gene is TRBV10-3, the J gene TRBJ2-2; 9 positions agree with TRBD2. Per germline, CDR1 ENHRY and CDR2 SYGVKD. The CDR3 extends over 14 amino acids. V trimming: 9 bases; J trimming: 4 bases; junction bases outside the gene matches: 6. In DNA form, the CDR3 reads TGTGCCATAGGGCGGGGGGGTCCCACCGGGGAGCTGTTTTTT. Protein product: CAIGRGGPTGELFF.

This chain uses TRBV28 with TRBJ2-7; D gene unclear. The germline V gene encodes CDR1 MDHEN and CDR2 SYDVKM. This CDR3 contains 12 residues. The ends were cut back, 6 bases at V and 2 bases at J, with 8 bases in the middle. CDR3 DNA: TGTGCCAGCAGCCTCCAGACCTACGAGCAGTACTTC. It encodes CASSLQTYEQYF.

The CDR3 region has the DNA TGTGCCAGCAGCTCGGGGGGGCCAGCAAACACCTTC. This codes for CASSSGGPANTF. This chain joins TRBV7-2 and TRBJ1-2; tentatively, D is TRBD1 (6 bases). The germline gives CDR1 SGHTA, CDR2 FQGNSA. V lost 4 bases to trimming and J lost 12 bases, with 15 bases between them. This CDR3 is 12 amino acids long.

This clone has a handful of counts. The chain combines TRBV5-1 with TRBJ2-7; 7 bases agree with TRBD2. The germline V gene has CDR1 SGHRS and CDR2 YFSETQ. The length of the CDR3 is 15 residues. V lost 3 bases, J lost 9 bases, and 15 bases stayed unmatched. The CDR3 nucleotides read TGCGCCAGCAGCTCGCAGGGAGGGCCCGCTTCTGGGCAGTACTTC. This codes for CASSSQGGPASGQYF.

The chain joins TRBV21-1 to TRBJ1-2; the table's D call, TRBD1, has no DNA check behind it. TRBV21-1 is marked as a pseudogene. The CDR3 spans 15 residues. This CDR3 reads CASSKVRGGTYGYTF. CDR3 DNA sequence: TGTGCCAGCAGCAAGGTGCGAGGGGGAACCTATGGCTACACCTTC.

The V call is TRBV5-1, the J call TRBJ1-2; 10 bases align to TRBD1. The germline gives CDR1 SGHRS, CDR2 YFSETQ. The CDR3 is made up of 15 amino acids. The V gene end was trimmed by 0 bases and the J gene end by 5 bases; junction bases not matched to a gene: 4. CDR3 bases: TGCGCCAGCAGCTTGGAAGGACAGGGGGGATATGGCTACACCTTC. This codes for CASSLEGQGGYGYTF.

This chain connects TRBV6-1 to TRBJ2-3; D perhaps matches TRBD2 (6 bases). Trimming took off 4 bases at V and 8 bases at J, with 22 bases between the two ends. The germline gives CDR1 MNHNS, CDR2 SASEGT. The CDR3 is 16 amino acids. The CDR3 here is CASSGAVAGPWGTQYF. The CDR3, as DNA: TGTGCCAGCAGTGGGGCGGTGGCGGGGCCCTGGGGTACGCAGTATTTT.

This CDR3 reads CASSEGHYNEQFF. CDR3 DNA sequence: TGTGCCAGCAGTGAAGGACATTACAATGAGCAGTTCTTC. The rearrangement uses TRBV6-1 and TRBJ2-1; D not resolved. V shed 1 base and J shed 4 bases, with 5 bases lying between them. This CDR3 contains 13 residues. Germline lookup yields CDR1 MNHNS and CDR2 SASEGT.

The genes are TRBV19 and TRBJ1-1, with 7 positions matching TRBD1. Germline V gene lookup returns CDR1 LNHDA and CDR2 SQIVND (reference sequence). J was trimmed by 0 bases and V by 2 bases; bases with no gene match: 3. This CDR3 has 15 amino acids. The CDR3 DNA sequence: TGTGCCAGTAGTATACCCGGGACAGTGAACACTGAAGCTTTCTTT. Its translation is CASSIPGTVNTEAFF. Supplemented by reference TRBV19 and TRBJ1-1, the full variable domain reads DGGITQSPKYLFRKEGQNVTLSCEQNLNHDAMYWYRQDPGQGLRLIYYSQIVNDFQKGDIAEGYSVSREKKESFPLTVTSAQKNPTAFYLCASSIPGTVNTEAFFGQGTRLTVV.

J is TRBJ1-2 and V is TRBV28; 9 bases match TRBD1. Germline trimming cut 5 bases from V and 4 bases from J; bases unmatched to any gene: 14. The V gene's germline CDR1 is MDHEN and CDR2 SYDVKM. The CDR3 runs 17 residues. DNA of the CDR3: TGTGCCAGCAGTGAGCCGGGACAGGGCGTTCCCACCTATGGCTACACCTTC. Protein sequence: CASSEPGQGVPTYGYTF.

The chain recombines TRBV5-5 with TRBJ2-1; D is unclear. Germline assignment: CDR1 SGHKS and CDR2 YYEKEE (reference sequence). The V and J ends lost 4 bases and 6 bases respectively, with 20 bases between them. The CDR3 covers 16 residues. The CDR3 DNA sequence: TGTGCCAGCAGCAGCCAGGCTTTAAGTAGTTTCAATGAGCAGTTCTTC. As protein: CASSSQALSSFNEQFF.

The V call is TRBV6-1, the J call TRBJ2-7; a weak D match, TRBD1 (6 bases). V was cut by 1 base and J by 2 bases, with 12 bases left in between. Germline V gene sequence: CDR1 MNHNS, CDR2 SASEGT. CDR3 length: 15 amino acids. CDR3 sequence reads: CASSEESTGPYEQYF. The CDR3, as DNA: TGTGCCAGCAGTGAAGAGAGTACAGGGCCCTACGAGCAGTACTTC.

The genes are TRBV6-6 and TRBJ1-6; 9 bases line up with TRBD1. Germline lookup yields CDR1 MNHNY and CDR2 SVGAGI (reference sequence). The V gene end was trimmed by 0 bases and the J gene end by 7 bases; junction bases not matched to a gene: 1. The CDR3 loop spans 15 amino acids. Here the CDR3 DNA reads TGTGCCAGCAGTTACTCGGGGACAGGGAATTCACCCCTCCACTTT. This sequence encodes CASSYSGTGNSPLHF.

The chain joins TRBV5-3 to TRBJ2-1; perhaps TRBD1 as D (6 bases). TRBV5-3 is treated as an ORF (open reading frame) with a function not yet certain. Trimming shortened V by 3 bases and J by 9 bases, and 28 bases separated the two germline ends. The CDR3 loop spans 18 amino acids. The CDR3 nucleotides read TGTGCCAGAAGCTCTCAAACCGTCGGACAGCCGACCTGGTGTGAGCAGTTCTTC. Translation gives CARSSQTVGQPTWCEQFF.

J is TRBJ2-7 and V is TRBV4-1, with D perhaps matching TRBD1 (5 bases). V shed 0 bases and J shed 2 bases, with 14 bases lying between them. The CDR3 has 16 amino acids. In germline, CDR1 is MGHRA, CDR2 YSYEKL. CDR3 in amino acids: CASSQEGQGPPYEQYF. As DNA, the CDR3 is TGCGCCAGCAGCCAAGAGGGGCAGGGTCCACCCTACGAGCAGTACTTC.

The rearrangement uses TRBV11-3 and TRBJ2-7, with no clear D. CDR1 is SGHNT, CDR2 YENEEA, per germline. The germline V and J ends were trimmed by 0 bases and 4 bases, with 7 bases remaining between them. The CDR3 runs to 13 residues. CDR3: CASSLDREYEQYF. The CDR3 DNA follows: TGTGCCAGCAGCTTAGATCGAGAGTACGAGCAGTACTTC.

This sequence joins TRBV11-2 and TRBJ1-2, with 10 bases that match TRBD1. The V and J ends lost 5 bases and 0 bases, in that order; junction bases with no gene match: 3. CDR1 is SGHAT, CDR2 FQNNGV, per germline. The CDR3 is 15 residues long. The CDR3 loop reads CASSPGTGANYGYTF. In DNA, the CDR3 is TGTGCCAGCAGCCCTGGGACAGGGGCTAACTATGGCTACACCTTC.

This clone was detected only once. The rearrangement uses TRBV28 and TRBJ1-1; a weak D match, TRBD1 (6 bases). This CDR3 spans 13 amino acids. Between the trimmed V and J ends, which lost 3 bases and 6 bases, there was a span of 11 bases. Germline V gene sequence: CDR1 MDHEN, CDR2 SYDVKM. Here the CDR3 DNA reads TGTGCCAGCAGTTTTCGTGGGGGCGCTGAAGCTTTCTTT. This gives the protein CASSFRGGAEAFF.

The CDR3 loop reads CASSRGVEPYNEQFF. In DNA, the CDR3 is TGTGCCAGCAGCCGAGGTGTAGAGCCGTACAATGAGCAGTTCTTC. This chain links TRBV7-9 with TRBJ2-1; no clear D gene. Trimming left V 5 bases short and J 4 bases short, with 15 bases between. Germline CDR1 reads SEHNR; CDR2 reads FQNEAQ (reference sequence). The CDR3 sequence is 15 residues long.

The chain joins TRBV28 to TRBJ1-2; D gene uncertain. The CDR3 covers 13 residues. Germline assignment: CDR1 MDHEN and CDR2 SYDVKM. Trimming removed 3 bases at V and 4 bases at J, with 9 bases between. CDR3 sequence: CASSFPKLYGYTF. Written as DNA, the CDR3 is TGTGCCAGCAGTTTTCCAAAACTCTATGGCTACACCTTC.

The rearrangement joins TRBV11-2 to TRBJ2-3; perhaps TRBD2 as D (6 bases). The CDR3 is 15 residues long. Trimming pared 4 bases from V and 6 bases from J, leaving 17 bases between. Germline-derived CDR1 and CDR2 are SGHAT and FQNNGV. As DNA, the CDR3 is TGTGCCAGCAGCTCGCCCCCTTTTGGAGGGGATACGCAGTATTTT. Translating gives CASSSPPFGGDTQYF.